Listed below are T cell receptor beta chains from one sample, sequenced in a study of CD8 T cells in Susac syndrome. TCRdb fed the immunoSEQ multiplex PCR reads into MiXCR, producing one record per CDR3 protein. Of 95,000 to 150,000 distinct CDR3 sequences in the sample, around 94% were seen once. The sequenced sample consisted of CD8+ T cells from PBMCs. The receptor set was obtained from a human donor with Susac syndrome. Both conserved end residues are part of each CDR3. Fields, in order: D gene, J gene, clone size, V gene, CDR3 DNA, CDR3 protein. A D gene is named only where the DNA matches it firmly. Expanded clones are given a class, and other clones once, few, many or no size at all.

d_gene: .; j_gene: TRBJ1-2; abundance: .; v_gene: TRBV6-1; CDR3nt: TGTGCCAGCAGTGAAGCGACTAACGACATGCGCTATGGCTACACCTTC; CDR3aa: CASSEATNDMRYGYTF
d_gene: .; j_gene: TRBJ2-7; abundance: .; v_gene: TRBV4-1; CDR3nt: TGCGCCAGCACTCCAGGCGTGGGTGTTTACGAGCAGTACTTC; CDR3aa: CASTPGVGVYEQYF
d_gene: TRBD1; j_gene: TRBJ1-5; abundance: .; v_gene: TRBV27; CDR3nt: TGTGCCAGCAGTCAATCGTTTCAGGGGGCTGCTCAGCCCCAGCATTTT; CDR3aa: CASSQSFQGAAQPQHF
d_gene: TRBD1; j_gene: TRBJ2-7; abundance: once; v_gene: TRBV6-5; CDR3nt: TGTGCCAGCAGTTTCGGGACAGGGGGGACCTACGAGCAGTACTTC; CDR3aa: CASSFGTGGTYEQYF
d_gene: TRBD1; j_gene: TRBJ1-1; abundance: .; v_gene: TRBV29-1; CDR3nt: TGCAGCGCGATCGGACAGGGGGGCACTGAAGCTTTCTTT; CDR3aa: CSAIGQGGTEAFF
d_gene: TRBD2; j_gene: TRBJ2-3; abundance: .; v_gene: TRBV7-2; CDR3nt: TGTGCCAGCAGCCCGTGGACTAGCGGTGGCCCAGATACGCAGTATTTT; CDR3aa: CASSPWTSGGPDTQYF
d_gene: TRBD1; j_gene: TRBJ2-7; abundance: .; v_gene: TRBV20-1; CDR3nt: TGCAGTGCCCCGCGACAGGGTGAATACGAGCAGTACTTC; CDR3aa: CSAPRQGEYEQYF
d_gene: .; j_gene: TRBJ1-2; abundance: .; v_gene: TRBV29-1; CDR3nt: TGCAGCGTTGACTTTAGGCCAGGAGATGGCTACACCTTC; CDR3aa: CSVDFRPGDGYTF
d_gene: TRBD1; j_gene: TRBJ2-7; abundance: .; v_gene: TRBV20-1; CDR3nt: TGCAGTGCAGAACAGGGGGCATTTCCCTACGAGCAGTACTTC; CDR3aa: CSAEQGAFPYEQYF
d_gene: TRBD2; j_gene: TRBJ2-5; abundance: .; v_gene: TRBV4-3; CDR3nt: TGCGCCAGCAGCCAAGATCTAAATAGCGGGAGCCAAGAGACCCAGTACTTC; CDR3aa: CASSQDLNSGSQETQYF
d_gene: .; j_gene: TRBJ2-3; abundance: .; v_gene: TRBV30; CDR3nt: TGTGCCTGGAGTGTAAAGAACAGGGCTGGAGATACGCAGTATTTT; CDR3aa: CAWSVKNRAGDTQYF